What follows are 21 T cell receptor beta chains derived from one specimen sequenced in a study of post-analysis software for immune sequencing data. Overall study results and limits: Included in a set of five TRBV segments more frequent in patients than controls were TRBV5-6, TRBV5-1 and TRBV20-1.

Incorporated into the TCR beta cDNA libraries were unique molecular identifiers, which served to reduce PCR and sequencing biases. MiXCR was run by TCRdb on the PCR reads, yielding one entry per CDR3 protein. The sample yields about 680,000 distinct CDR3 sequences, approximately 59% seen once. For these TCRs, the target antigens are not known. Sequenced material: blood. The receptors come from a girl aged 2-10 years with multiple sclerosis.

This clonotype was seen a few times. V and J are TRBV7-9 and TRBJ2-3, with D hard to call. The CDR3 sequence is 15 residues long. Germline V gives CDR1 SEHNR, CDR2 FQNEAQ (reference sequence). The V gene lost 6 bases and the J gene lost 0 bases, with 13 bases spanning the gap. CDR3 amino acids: CASRRPRFSTDTQYF. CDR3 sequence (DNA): TGTGCCAGCAGGCGTCCTCGTTTTAGCACAGATACGCAGTATTTT.

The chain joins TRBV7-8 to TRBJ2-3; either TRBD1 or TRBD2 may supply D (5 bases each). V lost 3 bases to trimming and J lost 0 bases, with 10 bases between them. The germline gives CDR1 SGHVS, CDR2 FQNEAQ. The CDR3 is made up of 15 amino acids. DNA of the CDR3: TGTGCCAGCAGCTTCGGGGCAGCTAGCACAGATACGCAGTATTTT. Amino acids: CASSFGAASTDTQYF.

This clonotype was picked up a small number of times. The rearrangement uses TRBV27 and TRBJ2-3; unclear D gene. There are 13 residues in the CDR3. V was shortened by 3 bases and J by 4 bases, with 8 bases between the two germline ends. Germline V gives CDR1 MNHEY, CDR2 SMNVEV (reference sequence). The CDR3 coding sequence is TGTGCCAGCAGTTTTAGTGTAGCAGATACGCAGTATTTT. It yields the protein CASSFSVADTQYF.

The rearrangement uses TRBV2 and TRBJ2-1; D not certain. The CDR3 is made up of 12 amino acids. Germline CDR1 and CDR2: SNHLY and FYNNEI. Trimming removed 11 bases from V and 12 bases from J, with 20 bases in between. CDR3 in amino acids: CAAPSSTGGQFF. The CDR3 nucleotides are TGTGCCGCGCCGAGCTCGACGGGCGGGCAGTTCTTC.

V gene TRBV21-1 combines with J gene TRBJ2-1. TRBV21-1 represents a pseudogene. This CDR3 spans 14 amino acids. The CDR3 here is CASSKDGSYNEQFF. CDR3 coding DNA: TGTGCCAGCAGCAAAGATGGCAGCTACAATGAGCAGTTCTTC.

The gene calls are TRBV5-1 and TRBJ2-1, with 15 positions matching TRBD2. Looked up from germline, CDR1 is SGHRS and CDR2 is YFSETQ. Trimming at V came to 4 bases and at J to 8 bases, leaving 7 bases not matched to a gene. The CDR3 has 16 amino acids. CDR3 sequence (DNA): TGCGCCAGCAGCGGCGGGACTAGCGGGGGGTATGATGAGCAGTTCTTC. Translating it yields CASSGGTSGGYDEQFF.

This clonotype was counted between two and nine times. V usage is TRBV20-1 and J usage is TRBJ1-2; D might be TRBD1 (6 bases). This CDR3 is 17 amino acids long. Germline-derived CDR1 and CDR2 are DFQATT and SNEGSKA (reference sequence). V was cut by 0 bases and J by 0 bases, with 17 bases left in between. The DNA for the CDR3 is TGCAGTGCTAGAGATCCGCGGGACACCTACCCTAACTATGGCTACACCTTC. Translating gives CSARDPRDTYPNYGYTF.

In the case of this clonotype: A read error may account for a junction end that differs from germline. CDR3 protein: CSARLAGAHHETQYF. In DNA form, the CDR3 reads TGCAGTGCTAGACTGGCGGGGGCACACCACGAGACCCAGTACTTC. The chain employs TRBV20-1 and TRBJ2-5; maybe TRBD2 (7 bases). This CDR3 region has 15 residues. CDR1 is DFQATT, CDR2 SNEGSKA, per germline (reference sequence).

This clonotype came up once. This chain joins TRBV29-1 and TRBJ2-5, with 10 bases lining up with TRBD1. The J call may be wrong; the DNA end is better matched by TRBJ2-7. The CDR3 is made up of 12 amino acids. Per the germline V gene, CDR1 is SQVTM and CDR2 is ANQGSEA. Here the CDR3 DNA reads TGCAGCGTCCGGACAGGGGGCTACGAGCAGTACTTC. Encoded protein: CSVRTGGYEQYF.

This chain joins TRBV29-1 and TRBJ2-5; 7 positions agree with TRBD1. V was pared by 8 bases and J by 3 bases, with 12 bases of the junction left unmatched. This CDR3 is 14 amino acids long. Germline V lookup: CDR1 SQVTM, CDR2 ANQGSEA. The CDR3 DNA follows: TGCAGCACCCTAAAGCGACAGGGTGAAGAGACCCAGTACTTC. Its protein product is CSTLKRQGEETQYF.

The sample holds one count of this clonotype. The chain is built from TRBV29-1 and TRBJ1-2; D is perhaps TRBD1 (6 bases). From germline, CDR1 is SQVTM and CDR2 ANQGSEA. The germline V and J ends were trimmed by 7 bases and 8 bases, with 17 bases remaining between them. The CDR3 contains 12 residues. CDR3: CSALTGARGYTF. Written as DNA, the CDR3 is TGCAGCGCTCTGACAGGCGCCCGGGGCTACACCTTC.

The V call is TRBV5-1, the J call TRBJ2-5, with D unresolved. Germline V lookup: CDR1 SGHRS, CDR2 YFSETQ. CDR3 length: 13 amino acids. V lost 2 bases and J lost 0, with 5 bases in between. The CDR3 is CASSFFHQETQYF. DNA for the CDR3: TGCGCCAGCAGCTTCTTCCACCAAGAGACCCAGTACTTC. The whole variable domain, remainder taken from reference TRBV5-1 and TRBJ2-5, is KAGVTQTPRYLIKTRGQQVTLSCSPISGHRSVSWYQQTPGQGLQFLFEYFSETQRNKGNFPGRFSGRQFSNSRSEMNVSTLELGDSALYLCASSFFHQETQYFGPGTRLLVL.

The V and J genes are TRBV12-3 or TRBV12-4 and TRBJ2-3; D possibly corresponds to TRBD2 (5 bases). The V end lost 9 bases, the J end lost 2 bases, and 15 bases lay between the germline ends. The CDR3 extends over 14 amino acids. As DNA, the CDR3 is TGTGCCAGTAGTCTTGGAGACTACACAGATACGCAGTATTTT. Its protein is CASSLGDYTDTQYF.

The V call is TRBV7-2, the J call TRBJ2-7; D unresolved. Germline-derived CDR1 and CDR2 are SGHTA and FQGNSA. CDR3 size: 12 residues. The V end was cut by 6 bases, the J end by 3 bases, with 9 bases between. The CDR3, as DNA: TGTGCCAGCAGTGCGACCGGCTACGAGCAGTACTTC. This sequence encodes CASSATGYEQYF.

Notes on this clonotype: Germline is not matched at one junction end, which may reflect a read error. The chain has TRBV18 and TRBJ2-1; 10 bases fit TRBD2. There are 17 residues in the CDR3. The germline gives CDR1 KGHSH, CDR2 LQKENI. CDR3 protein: CASLPPSGGADLIEQFF. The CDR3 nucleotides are TGTGCCAGCTTACCACCCAGCGGGGGGGCGGATCTGATTGAGCAGTTCTTC.

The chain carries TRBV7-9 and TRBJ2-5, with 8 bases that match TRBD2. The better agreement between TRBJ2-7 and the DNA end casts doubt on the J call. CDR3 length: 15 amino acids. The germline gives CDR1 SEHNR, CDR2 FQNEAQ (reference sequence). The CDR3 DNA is TGTGCCAGCAGTGGAAGCGGGAGACCTCTGGACGAGCAGTACTTC. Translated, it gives CASSGSGRPLDEQYF.

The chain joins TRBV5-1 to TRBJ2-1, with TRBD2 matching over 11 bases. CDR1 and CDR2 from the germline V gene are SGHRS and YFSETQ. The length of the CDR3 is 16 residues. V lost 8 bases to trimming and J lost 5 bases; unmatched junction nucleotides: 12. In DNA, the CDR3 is TGCGCCAGTAGTAATAGCGGGAGGGCCTGGAACAATGAGCAGTTCTTC. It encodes CASSNSGRAWNNEQFF. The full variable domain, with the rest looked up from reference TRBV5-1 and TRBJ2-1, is KAGVTQTPRYLIKTRGQQVTLSCSPISGHRSVSWYQQTPGQGLQFLFEYFSETQRNKGNFPGRFSGRQFSNSRSEMNVSTLELGDSALYLCASSNSGRAWNNEQFFGPGTRLTVL.

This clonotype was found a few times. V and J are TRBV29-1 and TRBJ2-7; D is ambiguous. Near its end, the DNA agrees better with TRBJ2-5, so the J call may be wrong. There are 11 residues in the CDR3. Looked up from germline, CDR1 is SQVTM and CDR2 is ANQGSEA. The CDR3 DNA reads TGCAGCGTTGGGCCGGACGGGACCCAGTACTTC. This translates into CSVGPDGTQYF.

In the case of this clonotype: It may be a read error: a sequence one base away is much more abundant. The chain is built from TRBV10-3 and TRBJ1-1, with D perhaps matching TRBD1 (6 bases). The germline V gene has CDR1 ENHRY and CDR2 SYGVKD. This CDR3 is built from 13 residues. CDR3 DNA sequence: TGTACCATCGGGGGGGGCGTCAGCACTGAAGCTTTCTTT. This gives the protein CTIGGGVSTEAFF.

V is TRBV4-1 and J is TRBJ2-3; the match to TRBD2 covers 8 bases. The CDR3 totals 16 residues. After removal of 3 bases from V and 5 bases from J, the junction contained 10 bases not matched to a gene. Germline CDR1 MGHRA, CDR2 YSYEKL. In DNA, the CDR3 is TGCGCCAGCAGCCAGGAAAGCGGGAGAGTGGTAGATACGCAGTATTTT. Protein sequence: CASSQESGRVVDTQYF.

The CDR3 nucleotides are TGTGCCAGCAGTGAGAGGGAGGGATGGTGGGGCCAGCCCCAGCATTTT. Amino acid sequence: CASSEREGWWGQPQHF. The V gene is TRBV6-1, the J gene TRBJ1-5, with D possibly matching TRBD1 (5 bases). In germline, CDR1 is MNHNS, CDR2 SASEGT. Trimming removed 3 bases at V and 7 bases at J, with 19 bases between. The CDR3 is made up of 16 amino acids.